Shown below are 19 T cell receptor beta chains from a single sample sequenced in a study of blood T cell repertoires in COVID-19 (dated by TCRdb to 2018 to 2021). The method was the immunoSEQ multiplex PCR assay. Entries here come from immuneACCESS through TCRdb and include only in-frame sequences with V and J called. Some clones fail to appear in such tables; in the studies checked, an unresolved V gene covers under half of the shortfall, and the cause of the remainder is unknown. Present in this sample are a few hundred thousand clones, around 84% of which were seen just once. The ten largest clones represent over 4% of the sample. Input material: PBMCs or T cells enriched from blood (not recorded which). The receptors shown here come from a young man with acute COVID-19.

The CDR3 nucleotides read TGTGCCAGCTCACCTCAACAAGAGACCCAGTACTTC. Its protein is CASSPQQETQYF. The rearrangement joins TRBV18 to TRBJ2-5; the D is unclear. Germline loops: CDR1 KGHSH, CDR2 LQKENI. Trimming removed 3 bases at V and 2 bases at J, with 4 bases between. CDR3 length: 12 amino acids.

This chain connects TRBV6-1 to TRBJ1-5; D may be TRBD1 (5 bases). V lost 0 bases and J lost 1, with 7 bases in between. CDR1 is MNHNS, CDR2 SASEGT, per germline. The CDR3 is 15 residues long. The CDR3 sequence is CASSEARGSNQPQHF. DNA of the CDR3: TGTGCCAGCAGTGAAGCGCGGGGGAGCAATCAGCCCCAGCATTTT.

The genes are TRBV7-6 and TRBJ2-3; the D gene is possibly TRBD1 (6 bases). From germline, CDR1 is SGHVS and CDR2 FNYEAQ. Trimming cost V 2 bases and J 1 base, with 10 bases left between them. This CDR3 is 15 amino acids long. Here the CDR3 reads CASSLTAGGTDTQYF. CDR3 coding DNA: TGTGCCAGCAGCTTAACGGCAGGGGGCACAGATACGCAGTATTTT.

A few counts support this clone. The CDR3 region is CASSPTAVPQPQHF. As DNA, the CDR3 is TGTGCCAGCAGCCCCACGGCGGTGCCCCAGCCCCAGCATTTT. The V call is TRBV3-1 (or the pseudogene TRBV3-2), the J call TRBJ1-5; D is unclear. This CDR3 is 14 amino acids long. V was shortened by 4 bases and J by 7 bases, with 14 bases between the two germline ends. Germline V CDR1 and CDR2: LGHDT, YNNKEL (reference sequence).

CDR3 in DNA: TGTGCCAGCAGCTTAGCGTGGCGCGGGAGGGGTCGATCAGATACGCAGTATTTT. The encoded protein is CASSLAWRGRGRSDTQYF. The gene calls are TRBV11-1 and TRBJ2-3, with 9 bases that match TRBD2. The CDR3 is 18 residues long. Losses at the gene ends were 0 bases for V and 4 bases for J; bases not matched to a gene: 11. Germline V gene data show CDR1 as SGHAT and CDR2 as FQDESV (reference sequence).

This chain links TRBV5-6 with TRBJ2-7; 12 nucleotides match TRBD2. CDR3 size: 16 residues. J gave up 6 bases and V 4 bases, and 11 bases lay outside the gene matches. The germline V gene encodes CDR1 SGHDT and CDR2 YYEEEE. The DNA for the CDR3 is TGTGCCAGCAGCCGGAGACTAGCGGGAGTCCCCCTCGAGCAGTACGTC. As protein: CASSRRLAGVPLEQYV.

The chain is built from TRBV7-2 and TRBJ2-1; D might be TRBD2 (7 bases). CDR1 SGHTA and CDR2 FQGNSA come from the germline V gene. The V end was cut by 5 bases, the J end by 5 bases, with 13 bases between. This CDR3 has 14 residues. Here the CDR3 reads CASSPGGSNNEQFF. DNA for the CDR3: TGTGCCAGCAGCCCGGGGGGCAGCAACAATGAGCAGTTCTTC.

V and J are TRBV24-1 and TRBJ1-2; no clear D. Germline-derived CDR1 and CDR2 are KGHDR and SFDVKD. V was shortened by 4 bases and J by 4 bases, with 12 bases between the two germline ends. The CDR3 runs to 14 residues. The CDR3 DNA reads TGTGCCACCAGTGACGCTGAACCCGGCTATGGCTACACCTTC. As protein: CATSDAEPGYGYTF.

The J gene is TRBJ1-5, the V gene TRBV7-2; D is unclear. Germline-derived CDR1 and CDR2 are SGHTA and FQGNSA. Trimming removed 6 bases from V and 7 bases from J, with 16 bases in between. The CDR3 is 14 residues long. CDR3 loop: CASREAVGFQPQHF. The CDR3 bases are TGTGCCAGCAGGGAAGCGGTGGGGTTCCAGCCCCAGCATTTT.

This clone has a handful of counts. The chain links TRBV19 to TRBJ1-2; 7 positions match TRBD1. This CDR3 spans 13 amino acids. Per germline, CDR1 LNHDA and CDR2 SQIVND (reference sequence). Trimming cost V 7 bases and J 4 bases; bases outside gene matches: 6. In DNA form, the CDR3 reads TGTGCCAGTACCGGGACAGCCTCCTATGGCTACACCTTC. It codes for CASTGTASYGYTF.

CDR3 DNA sequence: TGTGCCAGCAGCTTAGGCCCGGGGTCGGGAGGCTACACCTTC. This encodes CASSLGPGSGGYTF. This chain joins TRBV7-9 and TRBJ1-2; D unresolved. Germline V gene lookup returns CDR1 SEHNR and CDR2 FQNEAQ (reference sequence). V shed 1 base and J shed 8 bases, with 14 bases lying between them. This CDR3 spans 14 amino acids.

V gene TRBV11-2 combines with J gene TRBJ2-5, with 7 bases identical to TRBD1. CDR1 SGHAT and CDR2 FQNNGV come from the germline V gene. This CDR3 contains 18 residues. J lost 2 bases, V lost 5 bases, and 17 bases had no gene match. CDR3 region: CASSPQETGYVGQETQYF. The CDR3 coding sequence is TGTGCCAGCAGCCCCCAGGAGACAGGGTATGTGGGGCAAGAGACCCAGTACTTC. The full variable domain, rest sourced from reference TRBV11-2 and TRBJ2-5, is EAGVAQSPRYKIIEKRQSVAFWCNPISGHATLYWYQQILGQGPKLLIQFQNNGVVDDSQLPKDRFSAERLKGVDSTLKIQPAKLEDSAVYLCASSPQETGYVGQETQYFGPGTRLLVL.

J is TRBJ1-2 and V is TRBV28; 7 bases align to TRBD1. V shed 8 bases and J 4 bases; nucleotides not matched to a gene: 10. Germline loops: CDR1 MDHEN, CDR2 SYDVKM. The CDR3 is 14 residues long. The CDR3 loop reads CASLLTGLGYGYTF. CDR3 sequence (DNA): TGTGCCAGCCTTCTGACAGGGCTGGGCTATGGCTACACCTTC.

The table lists this clone with a few counts. Other DNA sequences within the sample encode an identical CDR3. The chain couples TRBV2 to TRBJ2-7, with TRBD2 matching over 8 bases. The V segment lost 6 bases and the J segment 3 bases; nucleotides outside the gene matches: 1. There are 12 residues in the CDR3. From germline, CDR1 is SNHLY and CDR2 FYNNEI. CDR3 sequence reads: CASSRGGYEQYV. In nucleotides, the CDR3 is TGTGCCAGCAGCCGGGGGGGCTACGAGCAGTACGTC.

The V call is TRBV15, the J call TRBJ2-5; TRBD2 matches 8 bases. This CDR3 comprises 16 residues. V trimming: 5 bases; J trimming: 2 bases; junction bases outside the gene matches: 10. Germline loops: CDR1 LNHNV, CDR2 YYDKDF (reference sequence). The CDR3 here is CATSLDGLALQETQYF. In nucleotides, the CDR3 is TGTGCCACCAGCCTGGACGGACTAGCCTTGCAAGAGACCCAGTACTTC.

The J gene is TRBJ2-1, the V gene TRBV9, with TRBD1 identical over 8 bases. There are 12 residues in the CDR3. Germline-derived CDR1 and CDR2 are SGDLS and YYNGEE. The junction had 1 base not matched to a gene; V was cut back by 3 bases and J by 8 bases. Written as DNA, the CDR3 is TGTGCCAGCAGCGCGGACAGGGATGAGCAGTTCTTC. Its protein product is CASSADRDEQFF.

This rearrangement joins TRBV25-1 to TRBJ2-2; D uncertain. Germline CDR1 is MGHDK and CDR2 is SYGVNS. Between the trimmed V and J ends, which lost 6 bases and 9 bases, there was a span of 11 bases. CDR3 size: 12 residues. DNA of the CDR3: TGTGCCAGCAGCCCCGGGTTCCGGGAGCTGTTTTTT. Amino acid sequence: CASSPGFRELFF. Using reference TRBV25-1 and TRBJ2-2 for the parts outside the CDR3, the full variable domain is EADIYQTPRYLVIGTGKKITLECSQTMGHDKMYWYQQDPGMELHLIHYSYGVNSTEKGDLSSESTVSRIRTEHFPLTLESARPSHTSQYLCASSPGFRELFFGEGSRLTVL.

The rearrangement joins TRBV18 to TRBJ2-1; D ambiguous. Germline CDR1 reads KGHSH; CDR2 reads LQKENI. The CDR3 extends over 12 amino acids. Trimming cost V 4 bases and J 9 bases, with 10 bases left between them. The CDR3 is CASSLSLPEQFF. CDR3 DNA: TGTGCCAGCTCACTGAGCCTTCCTGAGCAGTTCTTC.

The V and J genes are TRBV20-1 and TRBJ1-6, with a weak D call TRBD1 (5 bases). The V end lost 3 bases, the J end lost 0 bases, and 15 bases lay between the germline ends. Germline V gene sequence: CDR1 DFQATT, CDR2 SNEGSKA (reference sequence). The CDR3 sequence is 17 residues long. The CDR3, as DNA: TGCAGTGCTAGTGGGGGAGGGAGTAGCTCCTATAATTCACCCCTCCACTTT. It encodes CSASGGGSSSYNSPLHF.